The entry below describes one TCR beta chain. Its target is unknown. Trimming stripped 2 bases from V and 2 bases from J, with 9 bases between. CDR1 is SGHKS, CDR2 YYEKEE, per germline (reference sequence). The CDR3 covers 14 residues. This entry belongs to a study of radiation and T cells in renal cell carcinoma. Background on the study: Nephrectomy followed 15 Gy stereotactic body radiation by 4 weeks. Study findings and constraints: Top tumor clonotypes rose in blood 2 weeks post-radiation, then contracted. Without pretreatment biopsies, baseline tumor clonotype presence was undetermined.

Regarding time point: blood 2 weeks post-SBRT. Indicated treatment: 15 Gy SBRT to primary tumor, nephrectomy 4 weeks later. The tumor was a clear cell renal cell carcinoma. Generated by immunoSEQ multiplex PCR, the TCRdb table keeps only in-frame clones and is missing some. The table records tens of thousands of clones, approximately 86% of them present only once. Sequencing used blood, obtained from a patient whose treatment included radiotherapy and nephrectomy. The chain is built from TRBV5-5 and TRBJ2-3, with a tentative D call TRBD2 (5 bases). The TCR was taken from a woman aged 50 to 60 with renal cell carcinoma. The chain's CDR3 is CASSFGEITDTQYF. The CDR3 DNA sequence: TGTGCCAGCAGCTTCGGGGAGATCACAGATACGCAGTATTTT.